The clone carrying this T cell receptor beta chain was counted a few times. The sample is drawn from a study of early T cells in non-severe SARS-CoV-2 infection. Whole-study context: Sequencing of unsorted whole blood was done on bulk RNA, leaving chains unpaired.

Individual cDNA molecules received unique molecular identifiers during library preparation. TCRdb passed the 5' RACE reads through MiXCR, listing each CDR3 protein once. The sample consists of over 20,000 distinct CDR3 sequences, 4.8% of them appearing once. Losses at the gene ends were 5 bases for V and 2 bases for J; bases not matched to a gene: 5. The CDR3 consists of 15 residues. From germline, CDR1 is WSHSY and CDR2 SAAADI. Material for sequencing was whole blood. The V call is TRBV10-2, the J call TRBJ2-1; 8 bases match TRBD2. The source of this sequence is an adult who was a healthcare worker with PCR-confirmed SARS-CoV-2 infection or an uninfected control (not recorded which). CDR3 coding DNA: TGCGCCAGCAGTCCGACTAGCGCAACCTACAATGAGCAGTTCTTC. Its protein is CASSPTSATYNEQFF.